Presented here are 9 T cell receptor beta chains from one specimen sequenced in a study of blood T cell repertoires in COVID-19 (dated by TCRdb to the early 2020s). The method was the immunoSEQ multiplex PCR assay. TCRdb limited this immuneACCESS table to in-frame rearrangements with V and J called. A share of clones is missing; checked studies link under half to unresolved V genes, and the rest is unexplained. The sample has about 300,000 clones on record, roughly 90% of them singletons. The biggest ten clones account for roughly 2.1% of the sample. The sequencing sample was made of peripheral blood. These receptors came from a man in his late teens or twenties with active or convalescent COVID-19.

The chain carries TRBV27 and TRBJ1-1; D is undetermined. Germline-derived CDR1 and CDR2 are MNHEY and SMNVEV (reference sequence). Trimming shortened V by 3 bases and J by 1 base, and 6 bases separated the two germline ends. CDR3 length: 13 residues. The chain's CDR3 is CASSFYSNTEAFF. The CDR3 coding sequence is TGTGCCAGCAGTTTTTATTCGAACACTGAAGCTTTCTTT.

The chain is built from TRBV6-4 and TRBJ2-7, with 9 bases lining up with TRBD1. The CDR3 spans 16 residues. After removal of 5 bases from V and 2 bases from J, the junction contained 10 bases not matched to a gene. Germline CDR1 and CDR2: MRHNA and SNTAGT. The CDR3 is CASSHRDRVETYEQYF. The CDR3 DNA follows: TGTGCCAGCAGTCACCGGGACAGGGTCGAGACCTACGAGCAGTACTTC.

Written as DNA, the CDR3 is TGTGCCAGCAGTCTCACTACCGGGACAGGGGTGAGTGAGCAGTACTTC. It specifies CASSLTTGTGVSEQYF. The chain couples TRBV25-1 to TRBJ2-7; 10 positions match TRBD1. The CDR3 spans 16 residues. Germline CDR1 is MGHDK and CDR2 is SYGVNS. With 5 bases clipped from V and 7 bases from J, the junction kept 14 bases outside the gene matches.

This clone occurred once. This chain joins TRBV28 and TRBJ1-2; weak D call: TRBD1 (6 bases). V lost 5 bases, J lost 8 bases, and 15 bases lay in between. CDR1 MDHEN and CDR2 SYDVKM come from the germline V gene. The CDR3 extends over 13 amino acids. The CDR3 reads CASSRYRVGGYTF. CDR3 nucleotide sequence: TGTGCCAGCAGTCGCTACAGGGTAGGAGGCTACACCTTC.

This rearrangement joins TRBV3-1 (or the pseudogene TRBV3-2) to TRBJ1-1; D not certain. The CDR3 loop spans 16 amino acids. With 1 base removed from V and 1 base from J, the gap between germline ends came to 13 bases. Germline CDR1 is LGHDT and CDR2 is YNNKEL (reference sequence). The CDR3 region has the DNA TGTGCCAGCAGCCAAGTAACAGATTATAAGAACACTGAAGCTTTCTTT. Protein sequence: CASSQVTDYKNTEAFF.

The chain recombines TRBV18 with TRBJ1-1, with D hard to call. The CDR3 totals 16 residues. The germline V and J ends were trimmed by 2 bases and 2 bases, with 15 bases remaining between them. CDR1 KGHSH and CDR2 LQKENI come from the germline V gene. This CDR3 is CASSPGMRAGNTEAFF. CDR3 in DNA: TGTGCCAGCTCACCAGGAATGAGGGCAGGTAACACTGAAGCTTTCTTT.

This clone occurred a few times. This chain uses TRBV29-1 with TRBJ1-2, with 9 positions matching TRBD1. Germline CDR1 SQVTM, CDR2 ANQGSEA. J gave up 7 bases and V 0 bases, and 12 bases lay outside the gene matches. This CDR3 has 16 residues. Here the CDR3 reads CSVEDPRDREVGGYTF. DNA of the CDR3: TGCAGCGTTGAAGATCCCCGGGACAGGGAAGTAGGTGGCTACACCTTC.

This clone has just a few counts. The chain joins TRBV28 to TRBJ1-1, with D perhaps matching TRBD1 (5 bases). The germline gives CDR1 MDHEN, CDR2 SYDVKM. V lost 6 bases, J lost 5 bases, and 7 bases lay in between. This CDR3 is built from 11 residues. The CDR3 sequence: CASRKGTEAFF. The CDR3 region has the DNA TGTGCCAGCAGGAAGGGGACTGAAGCTTTCTTT.

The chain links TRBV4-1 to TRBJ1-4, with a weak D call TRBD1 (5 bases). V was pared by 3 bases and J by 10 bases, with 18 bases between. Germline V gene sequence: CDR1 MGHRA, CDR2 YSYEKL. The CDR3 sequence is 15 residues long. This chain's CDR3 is CASSHLGQDGVKLFF. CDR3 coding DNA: TGCGCCAGCAGCCATCTGGGGCAGGATGGAGTAAAACTGTTTTTT.